The clone carrying this T cell receptor beta chain was observed many times. The germline V and J ends were trimmed by 5 bases and 4 bases, with 15 bases remaining between them. The CDR3 is 15 residues long. Per germline, CDR1 SEHNR and CDR2 FQNEAQ (reference sequence). The sample comes from a study of blood T cell repertoires in COVID-19. Some clones are missing from TCRdb's copy, which holds only in-frame ones; the method was immunoSEQ multiplex PCR. This sample has approximately 42,000 clones, with around 75% found just once. The genes are TRBV7-9 and TRBJ2-1; maybe TRBD1 (5 bases). The receptor was derived from a man aged 80 or over with acute or convalescent COVID-19. What was sequenced was peripheral blood. CDR3 nucleotides: TGTGCCAGCAGCCCCCATTCAGGGCAGTACAATGAGCAGTTCTTC. Translating gives CASSPHSGQYNEQFF.